This T cell receptor beta chain emerged from a study of blood T cell repertoires in COVID-19. The CDR3 extends over 16 amino acids. Losses at the gene ends were 6 bases for V and 7 bases for J; bases not matched to a gene: 11. Germline-derived CDR1 and CDR2 are MNHEY and SMNVEV (reference sequence). Sequencing was performed with immunoSEQ multiplex PCR; in TCRdb, only in-frame clones are kept and a portion is missing. Among over 30,000 clones listed, more than 70% were seen once. The chain combines TRBV27 with TRBJ1-6, with TRBD1 matching over 8 bases. This TCR derives from a man older than 75 with active or convalescent COVID-19. Sequencing input: peripheral blood. CDR3 nucleotides: TGTGCCAGCAGACAGGGTACGGACAGGGTAAATTCACCCCTCCACTTT. Encoded protein: CASRQGTDRVNSPLHF.